A selection of T cell receptor beta chains follows, all from one sample in a study of beta chain features in type 1 diabetes. TCRdb's copy holds only in-frame clones and misses some; the assay was immunoSEQ multiplex PCR. Counted here are 630,000 or so clones, more than 13% occurring once; the ten biggest clones make up nearly 0.04%. Sequenced input: naive CD4+ T cells from blood. The receptors stem from a man in his late teens or twenties with type 1 diabetes. Both conserved end residues are part of each CDR3. Each record gives: J gene, V gene, clone size, D gene, CDR3 protein, CDR3 DNA. A D gene is named only where the DNA matches it firmly. Expanded clones get a size class; other rows say once, few or many, or leave the size out.

TRBJ1-1 | TRBV5-1 | few | TRBD1 | CASSVQGFSTEAFF | TGCGCCAGCAGCGTACAGGGGTTCAGCACTGAAGCTTTCTTT
TRBJ2-3 | TRBV27 | few | NA | CASSMSTDTQYF | TGTGCCAGCAGTATGAGCACAGATACGCAGTATTTT
TRBJ1-1 | TRBV28 | few | NA | CASSFSPGWTEAFF | TGTGCCAGCAGTTTCTCCCCTGGATGGACTGAAGCTTTCTTT
TRBJ1-2 | TRBV9 | NA | NA | CASSPQAASANYGYTF | TGTGCCAGCAGCCCGCAAGCCGCCTCAGCTAACTATGGCTACACCTTC
TRBJ1-2 | TRBV12-5 | NA | TRBD1 | CASGPDRANYGYTF | TGTGCTAGTGGCCCCGACAGGGCGAACTATGGCTACACCTTC
TRBJ1-2 | TRBV25-1 | few | TRBD1 | CASSEFGQGPYGYTF | TGTGCCAGCAGTGAATTTGGACAGGGTCCCTATGGCTACACCTTC
TRBJ2-3 | TRBV7-3 | few | TRBD2 | CASSLSGGAWDTQYF | TGTGCCAGCAGCCTTAGCGGGGGGGCATGGGATACGCAGTATTTT
TRBJ1-2 | TRBV25-1 | NA | NA | CASSHITNYGYTF | TGTGCCAGCTCCCACATTACTAACTATGGCTACACCTTC
TRBJ1-2 | TRBV10-3 | NA | NA | CAISGTEVYGYTF | TGTGCCATCAGTGGGACAGAAGTCTATGGCTACACCTTC
TRBJ2-7 | TRBV4-3 | NA | NA | CASSQVLGTDSYEQYF | TGCGCCAGCAGCCAAGTTTTAGGGACCGACTCCTACGAGCAGTACTTC